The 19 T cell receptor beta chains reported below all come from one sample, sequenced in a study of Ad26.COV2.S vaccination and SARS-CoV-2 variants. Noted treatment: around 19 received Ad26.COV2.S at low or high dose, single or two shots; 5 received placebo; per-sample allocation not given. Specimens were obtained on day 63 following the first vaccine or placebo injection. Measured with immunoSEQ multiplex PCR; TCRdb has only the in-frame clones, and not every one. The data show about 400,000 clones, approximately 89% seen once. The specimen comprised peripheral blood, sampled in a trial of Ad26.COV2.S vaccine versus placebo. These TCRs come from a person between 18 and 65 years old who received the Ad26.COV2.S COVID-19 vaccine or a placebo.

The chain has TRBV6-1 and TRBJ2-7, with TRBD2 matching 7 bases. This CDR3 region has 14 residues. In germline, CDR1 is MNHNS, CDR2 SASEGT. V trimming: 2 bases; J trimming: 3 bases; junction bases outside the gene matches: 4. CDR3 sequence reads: CASSELAEYYEQYF. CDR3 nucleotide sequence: TGTGCCAGCAGTGAACTAGCGGAGTACTACGAGCAGTACTTC.

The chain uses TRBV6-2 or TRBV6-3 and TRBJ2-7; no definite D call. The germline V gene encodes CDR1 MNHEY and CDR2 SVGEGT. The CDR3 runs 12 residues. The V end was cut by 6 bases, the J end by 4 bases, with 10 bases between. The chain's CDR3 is CASSLVGYEQYF. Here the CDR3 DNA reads TGTGCCAGCAGCCTGGTCGGATACGAGCAGTACTTC.

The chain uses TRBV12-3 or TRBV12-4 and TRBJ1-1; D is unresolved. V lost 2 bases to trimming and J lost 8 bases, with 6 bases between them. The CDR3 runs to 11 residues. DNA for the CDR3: TGTGCCAGCAGTTTAACCGGGGAAGCTTTCTTT. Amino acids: CASSLTGEAFF.

CDR3 DNA: TGTGCCAGTAGTGGCCACCGCACCGGGACTAGCGGGGGCACAGATACGCAGTATTTT. Translation: CASSGHRTGTSGGTDTQYF. The chain is built from TRBV19 and TRBJ2-3; 13 bases agree with TRBD2. The CDR3 runs 19 residues. With 5 bases clipped from V and 1 base from J, the junction kept 12 bases outside the gene matches. Germline V gene data show CDR1 as LNHDA and CDR2 as SQIVND (reference sequence).

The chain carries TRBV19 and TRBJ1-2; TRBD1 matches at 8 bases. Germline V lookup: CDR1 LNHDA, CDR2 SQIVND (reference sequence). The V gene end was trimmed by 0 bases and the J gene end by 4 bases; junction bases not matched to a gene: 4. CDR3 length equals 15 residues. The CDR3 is CASSIDRTGTYGYTF. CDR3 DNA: TGTGCCAGTAGTATAGACCGGACAGGGACCTATGGCTACACCTTC.

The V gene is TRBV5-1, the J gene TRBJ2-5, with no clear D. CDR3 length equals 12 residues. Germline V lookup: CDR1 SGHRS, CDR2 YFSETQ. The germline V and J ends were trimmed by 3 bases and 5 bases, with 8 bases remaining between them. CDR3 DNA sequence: TGCGCCAGCAGCTCAGACGAGGAGACCCAGTACTTC. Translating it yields CASSSDEETQYF.

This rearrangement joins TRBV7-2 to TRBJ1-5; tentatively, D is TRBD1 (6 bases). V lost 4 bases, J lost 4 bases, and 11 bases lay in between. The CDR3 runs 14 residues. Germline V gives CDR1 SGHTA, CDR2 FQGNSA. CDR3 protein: CASSSTGFNQPQHF. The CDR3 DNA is TGTGCCAGCAGCTCAACAGGGTTTAATCAGCCCCAGCATTTT.

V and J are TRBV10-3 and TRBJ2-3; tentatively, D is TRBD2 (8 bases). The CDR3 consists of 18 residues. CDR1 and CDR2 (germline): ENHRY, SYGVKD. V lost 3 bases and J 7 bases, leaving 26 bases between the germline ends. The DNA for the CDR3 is TGTGCCATCAGTGATAAGGGGACAGCGGGAGATAAGCCGCATACGCAGTATTTT. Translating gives CAISDKGTAGDKPHTQYF.

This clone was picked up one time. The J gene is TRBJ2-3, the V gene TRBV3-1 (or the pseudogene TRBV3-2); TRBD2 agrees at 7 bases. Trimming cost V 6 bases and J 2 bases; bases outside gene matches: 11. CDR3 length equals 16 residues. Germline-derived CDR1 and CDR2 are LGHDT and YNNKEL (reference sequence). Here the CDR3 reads CASSLIAGPSTDTQYF. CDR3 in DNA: TGTGCCAGCAGTCTTATAGCGGGCCCCTCCACAGATACGCAGTATTTT.

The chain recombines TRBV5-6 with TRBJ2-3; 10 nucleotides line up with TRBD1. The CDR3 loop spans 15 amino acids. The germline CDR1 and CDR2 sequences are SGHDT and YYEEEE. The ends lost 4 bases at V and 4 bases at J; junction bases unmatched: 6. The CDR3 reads CASSPGQGFPDTQYF. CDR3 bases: TGTGCCAGCAGCCCGGGACAGGGGTTCCCAGATACGCAGTATTTT.

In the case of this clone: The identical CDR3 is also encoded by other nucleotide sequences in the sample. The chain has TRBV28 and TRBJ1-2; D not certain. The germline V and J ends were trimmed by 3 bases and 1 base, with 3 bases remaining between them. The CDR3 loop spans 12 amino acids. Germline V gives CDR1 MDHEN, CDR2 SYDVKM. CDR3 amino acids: CASSLSNYGYTF. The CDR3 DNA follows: TGTGCCAGCAGTTTGAGTAACTATGGCTACACCTTC.

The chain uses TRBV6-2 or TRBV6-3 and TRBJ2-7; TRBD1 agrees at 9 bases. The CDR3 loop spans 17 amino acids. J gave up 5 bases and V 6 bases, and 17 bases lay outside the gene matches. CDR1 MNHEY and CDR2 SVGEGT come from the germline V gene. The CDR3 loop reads CASSSPLHPGQGDEQYF. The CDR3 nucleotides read TGTGCCAGCAGCTCCCCACTGCATCCGGGACAGGGAGACGAGCAGTACTTC.

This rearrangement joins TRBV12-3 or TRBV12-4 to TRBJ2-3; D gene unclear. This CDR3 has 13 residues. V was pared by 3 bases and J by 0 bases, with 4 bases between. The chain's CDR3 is CASSFGSTDTQYF. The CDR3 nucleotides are TGTGCCAGCAGTTTCGGCAGCACAGATACGCAGTATTTT.

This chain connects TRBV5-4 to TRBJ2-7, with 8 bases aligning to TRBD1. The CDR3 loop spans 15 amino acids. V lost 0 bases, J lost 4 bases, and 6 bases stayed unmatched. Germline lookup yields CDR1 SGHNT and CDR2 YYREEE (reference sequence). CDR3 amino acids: CASSLGTGMVYEQYF. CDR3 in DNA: TGTGCCAGCAGCTTGGGGACAGGGATGGTATACGAGCAGTACTTC.

Here the CDR3 reads CASSEWGQPQHF. The CDR3 DNA sequence: TGCGCCAGCAGTGAGTGGGGTCAGCCCCAGCATTTT. The chain carries TRBV10-2 and TRBJ1-5; no reliable D call. From germline, CDR1 is WSHSY and CDR2 SAAADI. The ends were cut back, 1 base at V and 6 bases at J, with 4 bases in the middle. CDR3 size: 12 residues.

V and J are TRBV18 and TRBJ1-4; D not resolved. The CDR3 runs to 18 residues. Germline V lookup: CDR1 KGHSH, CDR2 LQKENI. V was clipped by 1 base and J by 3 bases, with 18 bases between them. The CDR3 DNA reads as TGTGCCAGCTCACCACGTCAAAGGTTTGGCACATCTAATGAAAAACTGTTTTTT. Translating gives CASSPRQRFGTSNEKLFF.

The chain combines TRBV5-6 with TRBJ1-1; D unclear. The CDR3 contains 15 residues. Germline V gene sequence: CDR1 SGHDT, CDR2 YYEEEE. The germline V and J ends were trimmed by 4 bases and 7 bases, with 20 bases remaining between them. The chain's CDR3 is CASSTLGDKDLEAFF. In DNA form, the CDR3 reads TGTGCCAGCAGCACTTTGGGTGACAAGGACCTTGAAGCTTTCTTT.

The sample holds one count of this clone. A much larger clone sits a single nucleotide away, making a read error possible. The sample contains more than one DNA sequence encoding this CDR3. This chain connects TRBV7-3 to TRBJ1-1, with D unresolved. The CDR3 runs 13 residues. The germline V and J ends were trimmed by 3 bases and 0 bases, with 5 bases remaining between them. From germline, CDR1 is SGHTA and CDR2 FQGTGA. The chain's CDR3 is CASSLTVNTEAFF. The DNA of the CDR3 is TGTGCCAGCAGCTTGACCGTGAACACTGAAGCTTTCTTT. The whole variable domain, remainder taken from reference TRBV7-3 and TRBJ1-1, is GAGVSQTPSNKVTEKGKYVELRCDPISGHTALYWYRQSLGQGPEFLIYFQGTGAADDSGLPNDRFFAVRPEGSVSTLKIQRTERGDSAVYLCASSLTVNTEAFFGQGTRLTVV.

The CDR3 reads CASSLGHRKGDEKLFF. CDR3 DNA sequence: TGTGCCAGCAGCTTGGGCCACCGGAAGGGCGATGAAAAACTGTTTTTT. The J gene is TRBJ1-4, the V gene TRBV5-6; no reliable D call. The CDR3 consists of 16 residues. The V gene's germline CDR1 is SGHDT and CDR2 YYEEEE. With 0 bases removed from V and 6 bases from J, the gap between germline ends came to 15 bases.